This T cell receptor (beta chain) was profiled in a study of CD8+CD57+ T cells in acquired aplastic anemia. This CDR3 region has 15 residues. From germline, CDR1 is SGHTA and CDR2 FQGNSA. The ends were cut back, 4 bases at V and 0 bases at J, with 7 bases in the middle. Genomic DNA templated the TCR beta VDJ and CDR3 profiling. TCRdb called the reads again in MiXCR, with one record for every CDR3 protein. The sample shows roughly 420,000 distinct CDR3 sequences, 60% to 80% of them seen only once. The sequence was obtained from a human donor in good health, serving as a control. The chain couples TRBV7-2 to TRBJ2-6; no reliable D call. The specimen sequenced was sorted CD4+, CD8+, or CD8+CD57+ T cells (not recorded which) from PBMCs. CDR3 in amino acids: CASSSDLSGANVLTF. DNA for the CDR3: TGTGCCAGCAGCTCCGACCTCTCTGGGGCCAACGTCCTGACTTTC.